This T cell receptor beta chain was captured by sequencing in a study of T cell responses to AZD1222 COVID-19 vaccine. A remark on this clone: Its antigen is still unknown.

The study, taken as a whole, reports: Donors were mostly white British, more females; clonal diversity possibly underestimated. At 160-218 and 743-854, vaccine-associated CD4 TCRs were dominant, and they spanned spike. Spike-specific TCR breadth rose after two AZD1222 doses, and depth rose as well.

Sequencing was performed with immunoSEQ multiplex PCR; in TCRdb, only in-frame clones are kept and a portion is missing. The data show 72,000 or so clones, 90% seen once. V shed 0 bases and J shed 0 bases, with 11 bases lying between them. The germline CDR1 and CDR2 sequences are SNHLY and FYNNEI. The CDR3 has 17 amino acids. The material was peripheral blood, obtained on day 0 of AZD1222 vaccination. The receptor's source is an adult in good health. The chain employs TRBV2 and TRBJ1-4; no firm D call. The CDR3 is CASSEALGWATNEKLFF. DNA for the CDR3: TGTGCCAGCAGTGAAGCTCTTGGGTGGGCAACTAATGAAAAACTGTTTTTT.